The clone carrying this T cell receptor (beta chain) was observed a handful of times. The data originate from a study of blood T cell repertoires in COVID-19. Enrollees, about 18 to 95 years old, lived in fewer than 25 US areas. Which cohort a participant joined came from the clinical history participants gave. CDR3 length equals 17 residues. V gave up 0 bases and J gave up 0 bases, with 15 bases separating them. Germline V lookup: CDR1 KGHSH, CDR2 LQKENI. TCRdb's copy holds only in-frame clones and misses some; the assay was immunoSEQ multiplex PCR. The sample consists of 270,000 or so clones, approximately 85% of them appearing once.

This sequence originates from a woman aged 45 to 65 who had been exposed to COVID-19. The sample consisted of PBMCs or T cells enriched from blood (not recorded which). This chain joins TRBV18 and TRBJ2-7; possible D gene TRBD1, 5 bases. CDR3 amino acids: CASSPPRVDSYSYEQYF. The CDR3 bases are TGTGCCAGCTCACCACCCAGGGTGGATTCTTACTCCTACGAGCAGTACTTC.